The rows below give T cell receptor beta chains drawn from one sample of a study of blood T cells in healthy people across ages. TCRdb analysed the 5' RACE reads with MiXCR anew, one entry per CDR3 protein. The sample comprises 600,000 to 1,000,000 distinct CDR3 sequences, approximately 25% of which are singletons, and roughly 3.8% rests with the top ten. This sample was shared with a second study, whose subject was T cells of mothers and their children.

Sequences were obtained from blood. Receptors originate from a boy between 10 and 17 years old in good health. Both conserved end residues are part of each CDR3. A D gene is named only where the DNA matches it firmly. Some rows have no size entry. The others give once, few or many, or a class for an expanded clone.

TRBJ1-5,TRBV12-3/TRBV12-4,few,-,CASSLVAGNQPQHF,TGTGCCAGCAGTTTAGTGGCGGGCAATCAGCCCCAGCATTTT
TRBJ1-1,TRBV6-2/TRBV6-3,few,-,CASSYGVGVEAFF,TGTGCCAGCAGTTACGGAGTGGGGGTTGAAGCTTTCTTT
TRBJ1-1,TRBV27,-,-,CASSFEGGFATEAFF,TGTGCCAGCAGTTTTGAGGGAGGGTTTGCCACTGAAGCTTTCTTT
TRBJ2-2,TRBV20-1,few,TRBD2,CSATLAGVTGELFF,TGCAGTGCTACCCTAGCGGGAGTTACCGGGGAGCTGTTTTTT
TRBJ2-4,TRBV6-2/TRBV6-3,-,TRBD1,CASSYRTGGGNIQYF,TGTGCCAGCAGCTATAGAACAGGGGGCGGAAACATTCAGTACTTC
TRBJ2-1,TRBV9,few,TRBD2,CASSVQRGGNEQFF,TGTGCCAGCAGCGTCCAGCGGGGAGGGAATGAGCAGTTCTTC
TRBJ1-4,TRBV20-1,-,TRBD1,CSRGRTNEKLFF,TGCAGCAGGGGGCGAACTAATGAAAAACTGTTTTTT
TRBJ2-7,TRBV14,once,TRBD1,CASSQDPGTVSYEQYF,TGTGCCAGCAGCCAAGATCCGGGGACAGTCTCCTACGAGCAGTACTTC
TRBJ2-5,TRBV20-1,-,TRBD2,CSAPGGGSGSWETQYF,TGCAGTGCTCCCGGCGGGGGGAGCGGGAGCTGGGAGACCCAGTACTTC
TRBJ2-1,TRBV3-1,few,TRBD2,CASSAHAQAGGPGVYNEQFF,TGTGCCAGCAGCGCACACGCCCAAGCGGGAGGGCCTGGGGTCTACAATGAGCAGTTCTTC
TRBJ2-3,TRBV20-1,-,-,CSASATGTTDTQYF,TGCAGTGCTAGCGCGACTGGGACCACAGATACGCAGTATTTT
TRBJ2-3,TRBV18,-,-,CASSRNVGRGTDTQYF,TGTGCCAGCTCACGAAACGTCGGCAGGGGCACAGATACGCAGTATTTT
TRBJ2-3,TRBV29-1,-,-,CSARWGPGTDTQYF,TGCAGCGCCCGATGGGGTCCCGGCACAGATACGCAGTATTTT
TRBJ2-1,TRBV7-3,few,-,CASRGTGDNGQFF,TGTGCCAGCAGGGGGACGGGAGACAATGGGCAGTTCTTC
TRBJ2-5,TRBV20-1,few,-,CTSKGGVETQYF,TGCACCTCAAAGGGGGGTGTAGAGACCCAGTACTTC
TRBJ1-1,TRBV19,-,-,CASTPGGGTEAFF,TGTGCCAGTACCCCGGGGGGTGGCACTGAAGCTTTCTTT
TRBJ2-7,TRBV12-3/TRBV12-4,few,TRBD2,CASRTSGRAGEQYF,TGTGCCAGCAGGACTAGCGGGAGGGCTGGTGAGCAGTACTTC
TRBJ2-1,TRBV12-3/TRBV12-4,-,-,CASSPANPNEQFF,TGTGCCAGCAGCCCAGCGAACCCTAATGAGCAGTTCTTC
TRBJ2-7,TRBV10-2,-,TRBD2,CASSEWVTGGPGEQYF,TGCGCCAGCAGTGAGTGGGTGACGGGGGGGCCGGGAGAGCAGTACTTC
TRBJ1-4,TRBV6-1,-,-,CASSVQGTAKLFF,TGTGCCAGCAGTGTCCAGGGAACAGCAAAACTGTTTTTT
TRBJ2-3,TRBV4-3,-,TRBD2,CASSPSGGPRTDTQYF,TGCGCCAGCAGCCCCAGCGGGGGGCCTAGGACAGATACGCAGTATTTT
TRBJ1-2,TRBV4-1,-,-,CASSQGLDGYTF,TGCGCCAGCAGCCAGGGGTTGGATGGCTACACCTTC